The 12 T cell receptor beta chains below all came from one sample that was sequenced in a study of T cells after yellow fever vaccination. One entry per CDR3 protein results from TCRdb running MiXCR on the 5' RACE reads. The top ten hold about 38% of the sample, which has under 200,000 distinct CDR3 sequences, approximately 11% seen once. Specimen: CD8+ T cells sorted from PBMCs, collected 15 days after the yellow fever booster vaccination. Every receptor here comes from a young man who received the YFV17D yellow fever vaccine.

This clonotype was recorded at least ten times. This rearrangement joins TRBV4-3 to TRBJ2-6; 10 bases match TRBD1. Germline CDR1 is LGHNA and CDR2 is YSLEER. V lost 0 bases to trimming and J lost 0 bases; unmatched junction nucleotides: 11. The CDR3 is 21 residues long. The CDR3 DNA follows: TGCGCCAGCAGCCAAGATTCGGTTTCGGGGACAGGGGCCTCTGGGGCCAACGTCCTGACTTTC. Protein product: CASSQDSVSGTGASGANVLTF.

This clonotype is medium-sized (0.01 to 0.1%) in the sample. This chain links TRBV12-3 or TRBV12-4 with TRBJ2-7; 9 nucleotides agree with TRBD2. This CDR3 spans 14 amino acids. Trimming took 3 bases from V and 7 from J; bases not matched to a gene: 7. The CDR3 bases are TGTGCCAGCAGTTTTGGCGGGGGGGCCGGTGAGCAGTACTTC. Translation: CASSFGGGAGEQYF.

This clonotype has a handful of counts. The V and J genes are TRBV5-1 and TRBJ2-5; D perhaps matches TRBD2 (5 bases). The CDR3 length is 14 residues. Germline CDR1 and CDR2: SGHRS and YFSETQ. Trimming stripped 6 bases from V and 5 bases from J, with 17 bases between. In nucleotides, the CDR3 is TGCGCCAGCAAAGCGGTTTTCGGGGTGGAGACCCAGTACTTC. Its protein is CASKAVFGVETQYF. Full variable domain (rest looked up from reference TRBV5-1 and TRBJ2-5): KAGVTQTPRYLIKTRGQQVTLSCSPISGHRSVSWYQQTPGQGLQFLFEYFSETQRNKGNFPGRFSGRQFSNSRSEMNVSTLELGDSALYLCASKAVFGVETQYFGPGTRLLVL.

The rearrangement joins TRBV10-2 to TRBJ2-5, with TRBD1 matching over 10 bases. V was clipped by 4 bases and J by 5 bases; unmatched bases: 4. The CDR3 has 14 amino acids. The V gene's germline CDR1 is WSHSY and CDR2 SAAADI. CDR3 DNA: TGCGCCAGCAGTGGGGACAGGGGATGGGAGACCCAGTACTTC. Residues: CASSGDRGWETQYF.

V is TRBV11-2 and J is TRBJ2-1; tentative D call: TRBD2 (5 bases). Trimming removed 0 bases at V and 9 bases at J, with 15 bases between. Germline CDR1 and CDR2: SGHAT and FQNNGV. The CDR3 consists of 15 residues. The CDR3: CASSLDRDYVSEQFF. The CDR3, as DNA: TGTGCCAGCAGCTTAGACCGCGACTACGTCAGTGAGCAGTTCTTC.

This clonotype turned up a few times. The CDR3 DNA sequence: TGTGCCAGCAGTCCAAGCGGGGGTTACTTCGGGGAGCTGTTTTTT. Translating gives CASSPSGGYFGELFF. The chain links TRBV27 to TRBJ2-2; 8 positions match TRBD2. The CDR3 spans 15 residues. CDR1 MNHEY and CDR2 SMNVEV come from the germline V gene (reference sequence). The ends lost 5 bases at V and 7 bases at J; junction bases unmatched: 9.

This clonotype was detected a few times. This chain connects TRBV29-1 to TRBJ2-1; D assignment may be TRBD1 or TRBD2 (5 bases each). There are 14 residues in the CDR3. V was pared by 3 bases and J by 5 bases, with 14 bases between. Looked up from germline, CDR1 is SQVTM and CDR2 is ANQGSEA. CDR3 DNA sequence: TGCAGCGTTGATGCCAGGGACGGCCACAATGAGCAGTTCTTC. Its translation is CSVDARDGHNEQFF.

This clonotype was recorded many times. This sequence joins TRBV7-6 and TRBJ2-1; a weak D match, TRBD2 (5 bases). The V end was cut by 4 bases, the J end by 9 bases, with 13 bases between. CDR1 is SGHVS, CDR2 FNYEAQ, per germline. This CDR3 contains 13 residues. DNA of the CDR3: TGTGCCAGCAGCTATGCCGGGATGGGTGAGCAGTTCTTC. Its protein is CASSYAGMGEQFF.

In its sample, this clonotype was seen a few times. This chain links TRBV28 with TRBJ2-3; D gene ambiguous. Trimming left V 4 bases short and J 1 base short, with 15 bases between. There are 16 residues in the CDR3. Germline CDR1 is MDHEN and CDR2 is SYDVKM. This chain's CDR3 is CASSSLSRIRTDTQYF. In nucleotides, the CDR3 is TGTGCCAGCAGTTCCCTATCGCGGATTCGCACAGATACGCAGTATTTT. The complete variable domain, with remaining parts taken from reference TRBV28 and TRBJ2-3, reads DVKVTQSSRYLVKRTGEKVFLECVQDMDHENMFWYRQDPGLGLRLIYFSYDVKMKEKGDIPEGYSVSREKKERFSLILESASTNQTSMYLCASSSLSRIRTDTQYFGPGTRLTVL.

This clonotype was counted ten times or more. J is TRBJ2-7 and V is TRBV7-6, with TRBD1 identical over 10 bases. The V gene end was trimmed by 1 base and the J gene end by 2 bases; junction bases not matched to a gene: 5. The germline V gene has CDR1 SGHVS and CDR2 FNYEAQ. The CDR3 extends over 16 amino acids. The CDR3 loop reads CASSLGTGGTAYEQYF. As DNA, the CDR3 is TGTGCCAGCAGCTTAGGGACAGGGGGGACGGCCTACGAGCAGTACTTC.

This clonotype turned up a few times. The CDR3 nucleotides read TGTGCCAGCAGTTACCGCGGAGTAGCATACGATACGCAGTATTTT. It encodes CASSYRGVAYDTQYF. The chain is built from TRBV6-2 or TRBV6-3 and TRBJ2-3; D not resolved. CDR3 length: 15 amino acids. Trimming cost V 2 bases and J 6 bases, with 15 bases left between them. Per the germline V gene, CDR1 is MNHEY and CDR2 is SVGEGT.

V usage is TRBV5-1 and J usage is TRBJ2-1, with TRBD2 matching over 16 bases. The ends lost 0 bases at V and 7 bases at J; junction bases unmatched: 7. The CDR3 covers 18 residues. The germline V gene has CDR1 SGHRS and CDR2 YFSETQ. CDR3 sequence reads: CASSLAQGLAGGLNEQFF. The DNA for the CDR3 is TGCGCCAGCAGCTTGGCCCAGGGACTAGCGGGGGGGCTTAATGAGCAGTTCTTC.